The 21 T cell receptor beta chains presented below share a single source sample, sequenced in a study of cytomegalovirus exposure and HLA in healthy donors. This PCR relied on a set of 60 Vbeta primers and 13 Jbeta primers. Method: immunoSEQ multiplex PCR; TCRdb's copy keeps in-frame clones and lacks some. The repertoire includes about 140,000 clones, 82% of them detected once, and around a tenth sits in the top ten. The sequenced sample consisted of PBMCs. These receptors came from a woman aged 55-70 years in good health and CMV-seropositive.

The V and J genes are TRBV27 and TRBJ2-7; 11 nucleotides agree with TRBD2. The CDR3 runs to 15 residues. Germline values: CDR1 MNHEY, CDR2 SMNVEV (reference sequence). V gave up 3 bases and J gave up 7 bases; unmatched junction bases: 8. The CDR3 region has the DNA TGTGCCAGCAGTTTCTCCGGGACTAGCGGTCTGGAGCAGTACTTC. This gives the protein CASSFSGTSGLEQYF.

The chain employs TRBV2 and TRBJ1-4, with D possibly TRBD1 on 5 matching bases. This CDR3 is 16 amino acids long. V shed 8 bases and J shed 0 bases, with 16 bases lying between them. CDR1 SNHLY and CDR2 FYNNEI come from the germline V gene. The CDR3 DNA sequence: TGTGCCAGCGATCCTTCGACAGCCGCAACTAATGAAAAACTGTTTTTT. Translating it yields CASDPSTAATNEKLFF.

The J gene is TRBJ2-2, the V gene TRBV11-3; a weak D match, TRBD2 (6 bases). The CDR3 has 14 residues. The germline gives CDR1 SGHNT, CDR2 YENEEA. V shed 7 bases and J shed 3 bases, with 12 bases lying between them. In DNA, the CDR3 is TGTGCCAGCAACAGCAGGGAGGACACCGGGGAGCTGTTTTTT. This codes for CASNSREDTGELFF.

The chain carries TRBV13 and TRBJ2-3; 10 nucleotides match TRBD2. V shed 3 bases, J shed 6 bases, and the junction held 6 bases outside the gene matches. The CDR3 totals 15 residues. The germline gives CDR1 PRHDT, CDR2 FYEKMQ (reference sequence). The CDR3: CASSFNSGRPDTQYF. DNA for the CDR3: TGTGCCAGCAGCTTTAATAGCGGGAGGCCCGATACGCAGTATTTT.

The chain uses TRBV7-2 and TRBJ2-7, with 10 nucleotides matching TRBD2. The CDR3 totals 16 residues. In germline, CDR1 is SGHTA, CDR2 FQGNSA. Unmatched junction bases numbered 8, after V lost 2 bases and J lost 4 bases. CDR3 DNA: TGTGCCAGCAGCTTATTCGGTCTAGCGGGAGTATACGAGCAGTACTTC. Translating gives CASSLFGLAGVYEQYF.

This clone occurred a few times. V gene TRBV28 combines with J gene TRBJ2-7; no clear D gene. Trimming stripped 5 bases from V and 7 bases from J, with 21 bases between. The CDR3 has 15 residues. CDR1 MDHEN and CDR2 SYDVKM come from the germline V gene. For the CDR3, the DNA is TGTGCCAGCAGTCCCCCAGGAAGTGAGTCGAAAGAGCAGTACTTC. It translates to CASSPPGSESKEQYF. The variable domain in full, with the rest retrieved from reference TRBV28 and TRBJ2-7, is DVKVTQSSRYLVKRTGEKVFLECVQDMDHENMFWYRQDPGLGLRLIYFSYDVKMKEKGDIPEGYSVSREKKERFSLILESASTNQTSMYLCASSPPGSESKEQYFGPGTRLTVT.

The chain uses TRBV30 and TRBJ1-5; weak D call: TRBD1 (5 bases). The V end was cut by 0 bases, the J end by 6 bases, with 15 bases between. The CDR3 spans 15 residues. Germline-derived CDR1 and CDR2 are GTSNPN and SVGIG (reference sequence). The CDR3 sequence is CAWSVGQGLSQPQHF. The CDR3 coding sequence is TGTGCCTGGAGTGTAGGTCAGGGCTTAAGTCAGCCCCAGCATTTT.

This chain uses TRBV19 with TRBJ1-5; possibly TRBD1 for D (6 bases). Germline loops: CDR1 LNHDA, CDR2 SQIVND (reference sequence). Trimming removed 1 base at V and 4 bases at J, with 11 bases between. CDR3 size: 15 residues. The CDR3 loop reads CASSIVGTPNQPQHF. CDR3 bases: TGTGCCAGTAGTATAGTTGGGACACCTAATCAGCCCCAGCATTTT. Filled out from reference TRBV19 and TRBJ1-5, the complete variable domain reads DGGITQSPKYLFRKEGQNVTLSCEQNLNHDAMYWYRQDPGQGLRLIYYSQIVNDFQKGDIAEGYSVSREKKESFPLTVTSAQKNPTAFYLCASSIVGTPNQPQHFGDGTRLSIL.

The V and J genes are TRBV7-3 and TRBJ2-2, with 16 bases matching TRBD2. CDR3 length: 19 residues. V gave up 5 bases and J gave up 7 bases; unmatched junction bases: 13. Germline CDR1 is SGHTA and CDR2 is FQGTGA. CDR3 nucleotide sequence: TGTGCCAGCAGCCTCATGGGACTAGCGGGAGGGTCCCTCGGCGGGGAGCTGTTTTTT. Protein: CASSLMGLAGGSLGGELFF.

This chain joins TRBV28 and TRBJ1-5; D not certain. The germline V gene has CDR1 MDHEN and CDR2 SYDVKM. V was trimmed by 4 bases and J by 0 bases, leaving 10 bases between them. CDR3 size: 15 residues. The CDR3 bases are TGTGCCAGCAGTTCCGAAACAGATAGCAATCAGCCCCAGCATTTT. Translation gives CASSSETDSNQPQHF.

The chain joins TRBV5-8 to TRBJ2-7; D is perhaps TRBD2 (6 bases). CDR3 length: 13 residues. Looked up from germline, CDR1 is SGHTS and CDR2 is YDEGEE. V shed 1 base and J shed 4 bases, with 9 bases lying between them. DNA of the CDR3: TGTGCCAGCAGCTTGCCTAGCGAGTACGAGCAGTACTTC. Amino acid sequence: CASSLPSEYEQYF.

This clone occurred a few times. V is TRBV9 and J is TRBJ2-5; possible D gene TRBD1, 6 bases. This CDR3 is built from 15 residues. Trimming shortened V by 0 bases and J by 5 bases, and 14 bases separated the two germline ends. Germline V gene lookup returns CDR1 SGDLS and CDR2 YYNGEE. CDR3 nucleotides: TGTGCCAGCAGCGTAGGCACAGGGCCCGAGGAGACCCAGTACTTC. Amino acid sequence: CASSVGTGPEETQYF.

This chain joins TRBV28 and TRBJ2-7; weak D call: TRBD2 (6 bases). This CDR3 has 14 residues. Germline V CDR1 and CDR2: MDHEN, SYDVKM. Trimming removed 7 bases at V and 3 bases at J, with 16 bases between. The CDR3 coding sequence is TGTGCCAGCATAGCGGAGGGTCGAGGCTACGAGCAGTACTTC. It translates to CASIAEGRGYEQYF.

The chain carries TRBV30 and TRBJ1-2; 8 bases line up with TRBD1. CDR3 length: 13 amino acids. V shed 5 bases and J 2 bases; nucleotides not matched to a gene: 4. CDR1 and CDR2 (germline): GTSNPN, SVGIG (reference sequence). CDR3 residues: CAWARGRNYGYTF. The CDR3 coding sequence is TGTGCCTGGGCCAGGGGGCGCAACTATGGCTACACCTTC.

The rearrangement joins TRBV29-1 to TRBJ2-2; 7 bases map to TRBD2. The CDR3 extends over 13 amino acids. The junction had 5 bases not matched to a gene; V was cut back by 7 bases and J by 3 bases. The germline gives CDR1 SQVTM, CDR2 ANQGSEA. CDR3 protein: CSASLADTGELFF. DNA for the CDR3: TGCAGCGCATCTCTAGCGGACACCGGGGAGCTGTTTTTT.

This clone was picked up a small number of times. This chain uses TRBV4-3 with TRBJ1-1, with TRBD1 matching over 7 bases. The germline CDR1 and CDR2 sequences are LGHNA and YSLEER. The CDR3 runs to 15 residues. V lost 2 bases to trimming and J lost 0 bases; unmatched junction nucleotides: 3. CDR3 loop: CASSQTRGVNTEAFF. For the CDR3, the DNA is TGCGCCAGCAGCCAAACCAGGGGGGTGAACACTGAAGCTTTCTTT.

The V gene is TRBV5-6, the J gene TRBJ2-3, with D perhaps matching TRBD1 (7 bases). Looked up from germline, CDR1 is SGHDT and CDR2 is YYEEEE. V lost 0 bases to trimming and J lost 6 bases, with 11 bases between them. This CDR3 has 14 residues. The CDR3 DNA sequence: TGTGCCAGCAGCTTGGAGGCAGGGGGGGATACGCAGTATTTT. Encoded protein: CASSLEAGGDTQYF.

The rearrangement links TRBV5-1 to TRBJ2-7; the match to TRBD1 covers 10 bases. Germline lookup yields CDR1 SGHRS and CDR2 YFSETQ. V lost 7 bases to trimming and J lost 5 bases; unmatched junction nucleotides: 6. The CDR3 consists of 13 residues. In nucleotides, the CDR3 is TGCGCCAGCCGCCCCGGACAGGGGGACGAGCAGTACTTC. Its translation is CASRPGQGDEQYF.

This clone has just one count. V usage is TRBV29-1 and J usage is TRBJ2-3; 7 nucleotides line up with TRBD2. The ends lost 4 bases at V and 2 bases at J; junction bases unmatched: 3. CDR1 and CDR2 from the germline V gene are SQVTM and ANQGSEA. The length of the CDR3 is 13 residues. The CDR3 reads CSVVGRLTDTQYF. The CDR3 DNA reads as TGCAGCGTTGTCGGGAGGCTCACAGATACGCAGTATTTT.

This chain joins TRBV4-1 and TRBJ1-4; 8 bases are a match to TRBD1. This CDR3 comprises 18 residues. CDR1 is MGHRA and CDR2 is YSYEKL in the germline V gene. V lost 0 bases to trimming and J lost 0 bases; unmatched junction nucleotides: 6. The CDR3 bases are TGCGCCAGCAGCCAAGATATGGGACAGGCTTCAACTAATGAAAAACTGTTTTTT. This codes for CASSQDMGQASTNEKLFF.

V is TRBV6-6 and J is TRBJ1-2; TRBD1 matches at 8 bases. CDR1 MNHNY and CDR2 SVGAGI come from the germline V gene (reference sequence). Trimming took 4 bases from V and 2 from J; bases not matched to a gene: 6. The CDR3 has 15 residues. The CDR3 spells CASSLGGDRNYGYTF. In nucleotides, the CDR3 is TGTGCCAGCAGTTTAGGGGGGGACAGGAACTATGGCTACACCTTC.